The 22 T cell receptor beta chains given below trace back to one sample, sequenced in a study of OX40 agonist ivuxolimab in advanced cancers. Sequenced by immunoSEQ multiplex PCR; TCRdb stores in-frame clones only, minus some. The sample lists 60,000 to 85,000 clones, 82% occurring once. This material consisted of CD4+ or CD8+ T cells sorted from blood, taken in a trial of the OX40 agonist ivuxolimab. Receptors were obtained from an adult with an advanced solid tumor such as melanoma, head and neck, liver or kidney cancer.

CDR3 sequence (DNA): TGTGCCAGCAGCTTAGATGCCCCCGGCTACGAGCAGTACTTC. Protein: CASSLDAPGYEQYF. V is TRBV11-2 and J is TRBJ2-7; D is ambiguous. Germline V gene data show CDR1 as SGHAT and CDR2 as FQNNGV. The CDR3 sequence is 14 residues long. V was pared by 0 bases and J by 3 bases, with 9 bases between.

The V and J genes are TRBV15 and TRBJ2-3; 8 bases fit TRBD1. Germline V lookup: CDR1 LNHNV, CDR2 YYDKDF (reference sequence). V trimming: 5 bases; J trimming: 0 bases; junction bases outside the gene matches: 7. The length of the CDR3 is 16 residues. In DNA, the CDR3 is TGTGCCACCAGCCCGGACCGGACAGGGAGCACAGATACGCAGTATTTT. Protein sequence: CATSPDRTGSTDTQYF.

The chain joins TRBV2 to TRBJ1-2; D perhaps matches TRBD1 (5 bases). CDR3 length: 15 amino acids. Germline CDR1 is SNHLY and CDR2 is FYNNEI. Trimming cost V 7 bases and J 3 bases, with 18 bases left between them. The CDR3 DNA is TGTGCCAGCACCGAGAACGACAGATCCCACTATGGCTACACCTTC. It codes for CASTENDRSHYGYTF.

This clone showed up just a few times. V gene TRBV4-3 combines with J gene TRBJ1-2; D is perhaps TRBD1 (5 bases). Per germline, CDR1 LGHNA and CDR2 YSLEER. The CDR3 consists of 15 residues. Trimming cost V 3 bases and J 0 bases, with 11 bases left between them. CDR3 in amino acids: CASSQYRDPNYGYTF. The CDR3 DNA follows: TGCGCCAGCAGCCAGTACCGGGACCCTAACTATGGCTACACCTTC.

The chain combines TRBV7-2 with TRBJ1-1; no reliable D call. V lost 1 base to trimming and J lost 0 bases, with 9 bases between them. Germline assignment: CDR1 SGHTA and CDR2 FQGNSA. The CDR3 has 15 amino acids. The CDR3 loop is CASSLGTRVNTEAFF. The CDR3 DNA reads as TGTGCCAGCAGCTTAGGTACCAGAGTGAACACTGAAGCTTTCTTT.

The chain carries TRBV7-2 and TRBJ1-1; unclear D gene. V lost 5 bases to trimming and J lost 6 bases, with 10 bases between them. CDR3 length: 12 amino acids. Looked up from germline, CDR1 is SGHTA and CDR2 is FQGNSA. The CDR3 nucleotides are TGTGCCAGCAGCGTAGTAGGGCCTGAAGCTTTCTTT. Its translation is CASSVVGPEAFF. The entire variable domain, with the rest obtained from reference TRBV7-2 and TRBJ1-1, is as follows: GAGVSQSPSNKVTEKGKDVELRCDPISGHTALYWYRQSLGQGLEFLIYFQGNSAPDKSGLPSDRFSAERTGGSVSTLTIQRTQQEDSAVYLCASSVVGPEAFFGQGTRLTVV.

This rearrangement joins TRBV7-2 to TRBJ2-2; 10 nucleotides align to TRBD2. Germline-derived CDR1 and CDR2 are SGHTA and FQGNSA. With V trimmed by 5 bases and J by 4 bases, 10 bases remained unmatched. The CDR3 is 17 residues long. The CDR3 loop is CASSTHLAGAGTGELFF. As DNA, the CDR3 is TGTGCCAGCAGCACCCACCTAGCGGGAGCGGGCACCGGGGAGCTGTTTTTT.

As concerns this clone: One junction end disagrees with the germline gene, perhaps due to a read error. J is TRBJ2-5 and V is TRBV7-8; the match to TRBD2 covers 12 bases. Looked up from germline, CDR1 is SGHVS and CDR2 is FQNEAQ. The CDR3 is made up of 15 amino acids. The CDR3 spells CASSLAGGSQETQYF. The CDR3 bases are TGTGCCAGCAGCCTAGCGGGGGGGTCACAAGAGACCCAGTACTTC.

The chain joins TRBV9 to TRBJ1-6; no reliable D call. The V gene lost 3 bases and the J gene lost 0 bases, with 13 bases spanning the gap. The CDR3 runs 17 residues. CDR1 is SGDLS and CDR2 is YYNGEE in the germline V gene. CDR3 nucleotides: TGTGCCAGCAGCGACGAGCATAAGAGCTCCTATAATTCACCCCTCCACTTT. Translation: CASSDEHKSSYNSPLHF. The full variable domain, completed using reference TRBV9 and TRBJ1-6, is DSGVTQTPKHLITATGQRVTLRCSPRSGDLSVYWYQQSLDQGLQFLIQYYNGEERAKGNILERFSAQQFPDLHSELNLSSLELGDSALYFCASSDEHKSSYNSPLHFGNGTRLTVT.

The chain recombines TRBV5-4 with TRBJ2-2, with unresolved D. Deletions cut 0 bases from V and 2 bases from J, with 5 bases between. CDR1 SGHNT and CDR2 YYREEE come from the germline V gene (reference sequence). This CDR3 comprises 14 residues. The CDR3 loop is CASSLDSNTGELFF. Written as DNA, the CDR3 is TGTGCCAGCAGCTTGGACAGTAACACCGGGGAGCTGTTTTTT.

This chain joins TRBV27 and TRBJ2-5; D perhaps matches TRBD1 (5 bases). The DNA end lines up better with TRBJ2-7; the J call may be wrong. Germline V lookup: CDR1 MNHEY, CDR2 SMNVEV (reference sequence). This CDR3 contains 15 residues. In DNA form, the CDR3 reads TGTGCCAGCAGTTTACAGGGCGACGGTAGCTACGAGCAGTACTTC. Translation: CASSLQGDGSYEQYF.

The chain is built from TRBV6-1 and TRBJ2-5; unclear D gene. The V end was cut by 4 bases, the J end by 3 bases, with 9 bases between. The CDR3 has 13 amino acids. The germline gives CDR1 MNHNS, CDR2 SASEGT. CDR3 sequence reads: CASSGTRKETQYF. CDR3 nucleotides: TGTGCCAGCAGTGGGACCAGGAAAGAGACCCAGTACTTC.

The chain uses TRBV7-2 and TRBJ2-1; either TRBD1 or TRBD2 may fit D (6 bases each). This CDR3 region has 13 residues. The ends were cut back, 0 bases at V and 8 bases at J, with 8 bases in the middle. Germline assignment: CDR1 SGHTA and CDR2 FQGNSA. CDR3 amino acids: CASSLAGGYEQFF. The CDR3, as DNA: TGTGCCAGCAGCTTAGCCGGGGGCTATGAGCAGTTCTTC.

The CDR3 coding sequence is TGTGCCACCAGCAGAGGGAGGGGGCCTTCTGAAAAACTGTTTTTT. Translated, it gives CATSRGRGPSEKLFF. The rearrangement joins TRBV15 to TRBJ1-4; TRBD1 aligns across 7 bases. Germline V gene data show CDR1 as LNHNV and CDR2 as YYDKDF (reference sequence). CDR3 size: 15 residues. V lost 1 base and J lost 7; bases outside the gene matches: 6. Full variable domain (rest looked up from reference TRBV15 and TRBJ1-4): DAMVIQNPRYQVTQFGKPVTLSCSQTLNHNVMYWYQQKSSQAPKLLFHYYDKDFNNEADTPDNFQSRRPNTSFCFLDIRSPGLGDTAMYLCATSRGRGPSEKLFFGSGTQLSVL.

Only a few counts were recorded for this clone. The rearrangement joins TRBV10-1 to TRBJ1-2, with D hard to call. CDR3 length: 9 amino acids. V was cut by 8 bases and J by 8 bases, with 6 bases left in between. Germline CDR1 reads WNHNN; CDR2 reads SYGVQD (reference sequence). CDR3 residues: CASPSGYTF. In DNA form, the CDR3 reads TGCGCCAGCCCCTCAGGCTACACCTTC.

This rearrangement joins TRBV27 to TRBJ2-1; D perhaps matches TRBD2 (5 bases). Trimming stripped 6 bases from V and 10 bases from J, with 16 bases between. Germline lookup yields CDR1 MNHEY and CDR2 SMNVEV (reference sequence). The CDR3 totals 13 residues. CDR3 sequence: CASRTRVNGEQFF. The CDR3, as DNA: TGTGCCAGCAGAACTAGGGTTAATGGGGAGCAGTTCTTC.

This chain joins TRBV19 and TRBJ2-1; 9 bases are a match to TRBD1. Trimming at V came to 5 bases and at J to 5 bases, leaving 13 bases not matched to a gene. CDR3 length: 17 amino acids. Per germline, CDR1 LNHDA and CDR2 SQIVND (reference sequence). CDR3 amino acids: CASSHILGTGKDNEQFF. The DNA of the CDR3 is TGTGCCAGTAGTCATATCCTAGGGACAGGGAAGGACAATGAGCAGTTCTTC.

This clone appeared a few times. This sequence joins TRBV27 and TRBJ1-1; possible D gene TRBD1, 5 bases. Germline CDR1 and CDR2: MNHEY and SMNVEV (reference sequence). Trimming pared 3 bases from V and 4 bases from J, leaving 12 bases between. There are 14 residues in the CDR3. For the CDR3, the DNA is TGTGCCAGCAGTTTCAACCCCGGGGGCACTGAAGCTTTCTTT. Amino acid sequence: CASSFNPGGTEAFF.

The V and J genes are TRBV7-2 and TRBJ1-2, with a possible D match to TRBD1 (6 bases). The CDR3 is 14 amino acids. Germline V gene sequence: CDR1 SGHTA, CDR2 FQGNSA. Trimming took 2 bases from V and 8 from J, leaving 15 bases between them. The CDR3: CASSLLGGLRGYTF. The CDR3 DNA sequence: TGTGCCAGCAGCTTACTGGGGGGGCTACGAGGCTACACCTTC.

This chain uses TRBV10-3 with TRBJ2-3; 7 bases map to TRBD1. CDR3 length equals 17 residues. Per the germline V gene, CDR1 is ENHRY and CDR2 is SYGVKD. Trimming cost V 4 bases and J 2 bases; bases outside gene matches: 12. In DNA form, the CDR3 reads TGTGCCATCAGTGGGGCAGGGGGTTTTTCAATCACAGATACGCAGTATTTT. It encodes CAISGAGGFSITDTQYF.

Worth noting for this clone: In the same sample, other DNA sequences code for this CDR3. The chain employs TRBV7-2 and TRBJ2-3; no reliable D call. The CDR3 is 12 residues long. The germline gives CDR1 SGHTA, CDR2 FQGNSA. V gave up 5 bases and J gave up 4 bases, with 7 bases separating them. This chain's CDR3 is CASSLAADTQYF. The CDR3, as DNA: TGTGCCAGCAGCCTCGCAGCAGATACGCAGTATTTT.

The chain couples TRBV7-2 to TRBJ1-6; D is ambiguous. The germline gives CDR1 SGHTA, CDR2 FQGNSA. With 0 bases removed from V and 3 bases from J, the gap between germline ends came to 6 bases. This CDR3 has 15 residues. The CDR3 is CASSLANHYNSPLHF. In nucleotides, the CDR3 is TGTGCCAGCAGCTTAGCGAACCACTATAATTCACCCCTCCACTTT.